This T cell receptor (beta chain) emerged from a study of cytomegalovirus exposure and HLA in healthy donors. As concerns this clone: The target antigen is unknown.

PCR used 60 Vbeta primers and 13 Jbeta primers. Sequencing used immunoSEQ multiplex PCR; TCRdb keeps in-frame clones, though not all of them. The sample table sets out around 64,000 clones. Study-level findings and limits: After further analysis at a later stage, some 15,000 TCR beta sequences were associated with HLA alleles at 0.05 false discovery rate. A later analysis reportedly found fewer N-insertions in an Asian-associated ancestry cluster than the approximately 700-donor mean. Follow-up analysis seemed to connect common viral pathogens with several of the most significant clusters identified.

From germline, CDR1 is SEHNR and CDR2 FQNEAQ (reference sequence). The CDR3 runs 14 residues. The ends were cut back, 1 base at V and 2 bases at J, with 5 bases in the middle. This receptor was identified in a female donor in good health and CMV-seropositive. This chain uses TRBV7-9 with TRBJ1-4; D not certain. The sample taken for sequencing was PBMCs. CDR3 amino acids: CASSLVETNEKLFF. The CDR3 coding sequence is TGTGCCAGCAGCTTAGTAGAGACTAATGAAAAACTGTTTTTT.